The sequence of this T cell receptor (beta chain) was determined in a study of blood T cell repertoires in COVID-19. Germline V CDR1 and CDR2: LGHDT, YNNKEL (reference sequence). Between the trimmed V and J ends, which lost 8 bases and 2 bases, there was a span of 10 bases. The CDR3 is 14 residues long. Produced via immunoSEQ multiplex PCR; TCRdb's table is partial and in-frame only. This table has 85,000 to 130,000 clones, 82% appearing once. This TCR was recovered from a man in his sixties with acute or convalescent COVID-19. This chain joins TRBV3-1 (or the pseudogene TRBV3-2) and TRBJ1-6, with unresolved D. The sample taken for sequencing was peripheral blood. CDR3 sequence reads: CASAAGTYNSPLHF. The CDR3 bases are TGTGCCAGCGCGGCGGGGACCTATAATTCACCCCTCCACTTT.